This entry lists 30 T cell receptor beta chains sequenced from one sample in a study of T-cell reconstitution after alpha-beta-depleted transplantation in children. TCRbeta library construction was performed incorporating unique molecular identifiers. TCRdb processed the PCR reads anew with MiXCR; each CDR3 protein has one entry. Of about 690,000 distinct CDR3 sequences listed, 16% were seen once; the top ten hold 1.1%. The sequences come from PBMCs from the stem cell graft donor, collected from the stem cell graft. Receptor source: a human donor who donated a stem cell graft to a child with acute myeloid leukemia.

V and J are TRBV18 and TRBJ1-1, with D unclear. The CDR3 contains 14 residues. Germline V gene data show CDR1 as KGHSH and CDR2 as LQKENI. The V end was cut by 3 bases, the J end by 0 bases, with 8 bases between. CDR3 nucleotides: TGTGCCAGCTCACCGCACCCCATGAACACTGAAGCTTTCTTT. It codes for CASSPHPMNTEAFF.

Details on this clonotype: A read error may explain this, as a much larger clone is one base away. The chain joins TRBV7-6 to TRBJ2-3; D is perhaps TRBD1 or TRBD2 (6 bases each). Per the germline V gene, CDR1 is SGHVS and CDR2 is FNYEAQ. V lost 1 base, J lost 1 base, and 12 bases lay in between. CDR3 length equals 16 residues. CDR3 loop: CASSLVTGRCTDTQYF. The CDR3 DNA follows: TGTGCCAGCAGCTTAGTTACAGGGAGGTGCACAGATACGCAGTATTTT.

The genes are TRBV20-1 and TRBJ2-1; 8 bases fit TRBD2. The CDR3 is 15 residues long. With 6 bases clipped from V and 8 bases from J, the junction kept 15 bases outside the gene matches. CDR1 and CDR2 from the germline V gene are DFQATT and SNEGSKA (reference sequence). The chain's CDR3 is CSAPKSGTSWYEQFF. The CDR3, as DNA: TGCAGTGCGCCAAAATCCGGGACTAGTTGGTATGAGCAGTTCTTC.

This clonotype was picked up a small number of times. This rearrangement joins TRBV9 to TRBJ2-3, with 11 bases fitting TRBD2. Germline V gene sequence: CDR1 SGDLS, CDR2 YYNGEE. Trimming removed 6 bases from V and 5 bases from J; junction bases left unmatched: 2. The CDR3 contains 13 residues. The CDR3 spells CASTTSGEDTQYF. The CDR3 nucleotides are TGTGCCAGCACGACTAGCGGGGAAGATACGCAGTATTTT. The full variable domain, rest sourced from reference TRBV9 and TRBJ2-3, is DSGVTQTPKHLITATGQRVTLRCSPRSGDLSVYWYQQSLDQGLQFLIQYYNGEERAKGNILERFSAQQFPDLHSELNLSSLELGDSALYFCASTTSGEDTQYFGPGTRLTVL.

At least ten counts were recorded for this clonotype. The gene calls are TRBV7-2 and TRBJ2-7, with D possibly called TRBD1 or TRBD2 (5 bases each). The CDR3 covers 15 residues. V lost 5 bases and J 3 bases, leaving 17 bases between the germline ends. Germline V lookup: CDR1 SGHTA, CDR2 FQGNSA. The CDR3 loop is CASSRDGPLSYEQYF. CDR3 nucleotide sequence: TGTGCCAGCAGCAGGGACGGACCTTTAAGCTACGAGCAGTACTTC.

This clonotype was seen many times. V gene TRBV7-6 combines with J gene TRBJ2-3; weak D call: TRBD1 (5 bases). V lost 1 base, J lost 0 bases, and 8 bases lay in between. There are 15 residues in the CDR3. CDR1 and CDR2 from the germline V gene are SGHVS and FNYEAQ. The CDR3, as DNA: TGTGCCAGCAGCTTAGGGGGCCTCAGCACAGATACGCAGTATTTT. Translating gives CASSLGGLSTDTQYF.

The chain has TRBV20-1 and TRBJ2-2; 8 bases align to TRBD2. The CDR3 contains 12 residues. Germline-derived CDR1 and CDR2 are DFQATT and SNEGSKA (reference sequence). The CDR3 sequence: CSELAETGELFF. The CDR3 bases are TGCAGCGAACTAGCGGAGACCGGGGAGCTGTTTTTT.

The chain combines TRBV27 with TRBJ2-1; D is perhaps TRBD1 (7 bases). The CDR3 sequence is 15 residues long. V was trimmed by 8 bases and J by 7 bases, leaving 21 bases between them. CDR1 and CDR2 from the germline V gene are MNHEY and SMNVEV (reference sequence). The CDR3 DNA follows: TGTGCCAGCGGCAACGACAGGGAGGTGTGGAATGAGCAGTTCTTC. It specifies CASGNDREVWNEQFF.

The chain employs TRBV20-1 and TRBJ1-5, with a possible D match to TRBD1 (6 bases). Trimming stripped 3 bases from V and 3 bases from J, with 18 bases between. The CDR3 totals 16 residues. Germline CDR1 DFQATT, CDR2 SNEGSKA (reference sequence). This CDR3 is CSASQGGANPNQPQHF. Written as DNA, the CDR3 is TGCAGTGCTAGCCAAGGGGGGGCAAACCCCAATCAGCCCCAGCATTTT.

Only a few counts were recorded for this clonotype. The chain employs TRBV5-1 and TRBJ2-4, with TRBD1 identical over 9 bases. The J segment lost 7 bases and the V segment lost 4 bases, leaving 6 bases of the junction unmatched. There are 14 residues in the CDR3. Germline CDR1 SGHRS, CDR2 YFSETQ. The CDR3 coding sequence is TGCGCCAGCAGCACGGGGACAGGGATGAACATTCAGTACTTC. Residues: CASSTGTGMNIQYF.

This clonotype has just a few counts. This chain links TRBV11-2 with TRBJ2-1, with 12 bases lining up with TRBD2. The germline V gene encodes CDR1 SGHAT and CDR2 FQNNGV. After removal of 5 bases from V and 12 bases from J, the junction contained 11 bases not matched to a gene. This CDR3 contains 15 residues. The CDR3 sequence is CASSPGLAGNLGQFF. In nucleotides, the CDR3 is TGTGCCAGCAGCCCCGGACTAGCGGGAAACTTGGGGCAGTTCTTC.

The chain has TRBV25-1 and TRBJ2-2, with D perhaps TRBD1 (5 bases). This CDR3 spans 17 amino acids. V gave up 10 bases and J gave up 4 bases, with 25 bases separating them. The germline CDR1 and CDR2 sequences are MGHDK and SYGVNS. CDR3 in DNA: TGTGCCATGAGCCACGCGCGAGGCCAGGACATCACCGGGGAGCTGTTTTTT. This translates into CAMSHARGQDITGELFF.

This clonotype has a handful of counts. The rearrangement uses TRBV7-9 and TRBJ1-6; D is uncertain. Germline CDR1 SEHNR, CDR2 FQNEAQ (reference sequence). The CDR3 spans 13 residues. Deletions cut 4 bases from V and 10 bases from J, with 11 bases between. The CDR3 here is CASSSVSKSPLHF. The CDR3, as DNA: TGTGCCAGCAGCTCCGTCTCTAAATCACCCCTCCACTTT.

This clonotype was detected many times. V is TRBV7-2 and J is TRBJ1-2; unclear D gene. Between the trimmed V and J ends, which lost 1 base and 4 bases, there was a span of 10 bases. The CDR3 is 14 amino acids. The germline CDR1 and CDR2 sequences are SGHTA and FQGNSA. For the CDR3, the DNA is TGTGCCAGCAGCTTAGGATTAGGCCCCTATGGCTACACCTTC. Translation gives CASSLGLGPYGYTF.

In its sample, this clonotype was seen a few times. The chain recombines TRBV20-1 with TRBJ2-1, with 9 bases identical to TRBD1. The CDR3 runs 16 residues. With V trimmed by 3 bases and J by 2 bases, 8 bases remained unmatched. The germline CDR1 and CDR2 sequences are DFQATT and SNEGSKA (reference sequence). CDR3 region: CSARNDRGYTYNEQFF. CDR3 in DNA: TGCAGTGCTAGGAACGACAGGGGGTACACCTACAATGAGCAGTTCTTC.

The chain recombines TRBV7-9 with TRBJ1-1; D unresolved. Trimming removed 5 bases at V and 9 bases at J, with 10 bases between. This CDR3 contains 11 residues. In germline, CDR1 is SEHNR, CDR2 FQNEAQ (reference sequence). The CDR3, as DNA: TGTGCCAGCAGCCGAGGCAAAAAAGCTTTCTTT. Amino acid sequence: CASSRGKKAFF.

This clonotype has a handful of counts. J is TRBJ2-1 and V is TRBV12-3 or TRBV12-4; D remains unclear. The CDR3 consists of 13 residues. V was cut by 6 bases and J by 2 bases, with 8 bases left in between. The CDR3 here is CASRETAYNEQFF. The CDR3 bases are TGTGCCAGCAGGGAAACAGCCTACAATGAGCAGTTCTTC.

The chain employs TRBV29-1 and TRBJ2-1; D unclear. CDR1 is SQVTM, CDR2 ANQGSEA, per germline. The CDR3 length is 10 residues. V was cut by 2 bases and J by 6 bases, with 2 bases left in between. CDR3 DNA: TGCAGCGTTGAATTCAATGAGCAGTTCTTC. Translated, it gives CSVEFNEQFF.

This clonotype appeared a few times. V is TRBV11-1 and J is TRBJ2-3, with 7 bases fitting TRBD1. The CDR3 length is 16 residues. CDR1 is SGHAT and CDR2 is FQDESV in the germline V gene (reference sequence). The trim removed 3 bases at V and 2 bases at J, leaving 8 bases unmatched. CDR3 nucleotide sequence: TGTGCCAGCAGCTTCGCCGGGACAGCACCCACAGATACGCAGTATTTT. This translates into CASSFAGTAPTDTQYF.

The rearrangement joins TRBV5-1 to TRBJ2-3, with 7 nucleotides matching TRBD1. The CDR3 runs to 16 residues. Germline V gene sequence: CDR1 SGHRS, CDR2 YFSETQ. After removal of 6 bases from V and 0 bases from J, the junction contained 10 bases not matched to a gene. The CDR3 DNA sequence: TGCGCCAGCATCTCCGGGACAGCAATTAGCACAGATACGCAGTATTTT. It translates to CASISGTAISTDTQYF.

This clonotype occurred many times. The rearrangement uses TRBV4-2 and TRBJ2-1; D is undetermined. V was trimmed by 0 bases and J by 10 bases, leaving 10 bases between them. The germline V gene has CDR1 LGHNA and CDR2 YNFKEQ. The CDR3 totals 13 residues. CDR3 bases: TGTGCCAGCAGCCAAGATCGAGCAGGAGAGCAGTTCTTC. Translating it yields CASSQDRAGEQFF.

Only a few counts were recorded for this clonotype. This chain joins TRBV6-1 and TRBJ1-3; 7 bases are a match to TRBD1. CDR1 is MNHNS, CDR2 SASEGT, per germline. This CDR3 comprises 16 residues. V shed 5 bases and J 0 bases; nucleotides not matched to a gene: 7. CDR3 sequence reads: CASSKIRGISGNTIYF. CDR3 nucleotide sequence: TGTGCCAGCAGTAAAATCAGGGGGATCTCTGGAAACACCATATATTTT.

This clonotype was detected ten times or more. This chain's CDR3 is CASSLYLSGELFF. The DNA of the CDR3 is TGTGCCAGCAGCTTATATTTGAGCGGGGAGCTGTTTTTT. This chain uses TRBV7-9 with TRBJ2-2, with no clear D. CDR1 is SEHNR and CDR2 is FQNEAQ in the germline V gene (reference sequence). The CDR3 is 13 residues long. Between the trimmed V and J ends, which lost 2 bases and 7 bases, there was a span of 8 bases. Filled out from reference TRBV7-9 and TRBJ2-2, the complete variable domain reads DTGVSQNPRHKITKRGQNVTFRCDPISEHNRLYWYRQTLGQGPEFLTYFQNEAQLEKSRLLSDRFSAERPKGSFSTLEIQRTEQGDSAMYLCASSLYLSGELFFGEGSRLTVL.

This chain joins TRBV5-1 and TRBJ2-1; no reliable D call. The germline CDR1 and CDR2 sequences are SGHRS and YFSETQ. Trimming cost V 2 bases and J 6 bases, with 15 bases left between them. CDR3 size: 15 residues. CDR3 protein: CASSLEPTPFNEQFF. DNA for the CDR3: TGCGCCAGCAGCTTAGAGCCTACTCCTTTCAATGAGCAGTTCTTC.

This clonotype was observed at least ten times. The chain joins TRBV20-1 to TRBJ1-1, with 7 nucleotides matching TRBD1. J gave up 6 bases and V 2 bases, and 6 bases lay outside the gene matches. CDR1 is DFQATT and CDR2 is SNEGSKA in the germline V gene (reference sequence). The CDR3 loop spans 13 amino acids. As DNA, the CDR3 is TGCAGTGCTAGACAGGGGGTTGTTTCTGAAGCTTTCTTT. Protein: CSARQGVVSEAFF.

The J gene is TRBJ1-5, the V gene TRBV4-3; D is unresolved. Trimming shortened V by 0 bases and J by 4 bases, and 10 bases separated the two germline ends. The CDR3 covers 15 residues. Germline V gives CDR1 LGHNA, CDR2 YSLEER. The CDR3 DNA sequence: TGCGCCAGCAGCCAAGAGTGGGCCCAAAATCAGCCCCAGCATTTT. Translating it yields CASSQEWAQNQPQHF.

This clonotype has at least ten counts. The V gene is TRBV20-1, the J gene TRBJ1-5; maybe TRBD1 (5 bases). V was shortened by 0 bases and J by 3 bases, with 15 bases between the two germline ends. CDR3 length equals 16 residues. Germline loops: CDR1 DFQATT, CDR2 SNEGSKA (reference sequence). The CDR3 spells CSARDPFMTVNQPQHF. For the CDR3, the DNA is TGCAGTGCTAGAGATCCATTTATGACAGTCAATCAGCCCCAGCATTTT.

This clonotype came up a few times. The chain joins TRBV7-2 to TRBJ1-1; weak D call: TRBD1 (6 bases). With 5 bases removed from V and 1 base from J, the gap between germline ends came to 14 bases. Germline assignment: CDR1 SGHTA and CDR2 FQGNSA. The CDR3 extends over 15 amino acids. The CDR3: CASSPRRGQNTEAFF. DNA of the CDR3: TGTGCCAGCAGCCCACGACGGGGACAGAACACTGAAGCTTTCTTT.

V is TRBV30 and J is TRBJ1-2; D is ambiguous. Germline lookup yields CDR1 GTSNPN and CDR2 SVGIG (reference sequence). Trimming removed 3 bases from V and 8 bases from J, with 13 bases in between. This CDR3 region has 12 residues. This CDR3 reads CAWSYRTGGYTF. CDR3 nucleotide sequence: TGTGCCTGGAGCTACCGAACGGGCGGCTACACCTTC.

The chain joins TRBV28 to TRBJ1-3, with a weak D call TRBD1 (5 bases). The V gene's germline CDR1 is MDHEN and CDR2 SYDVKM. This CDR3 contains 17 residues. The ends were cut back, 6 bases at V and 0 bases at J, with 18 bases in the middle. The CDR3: CASSKSREEASGNTIYF. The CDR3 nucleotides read TGTGCCAGCAGCAAGAGCAGGGAAGAGGCCTCTGGAAACACCATATATTTT.